The 7 T cell receptor beta chains given below trace back to one sample, sequenced in a study of identical twins. TCRdb ran MiXCR on the 5' RACE reads and lists one entry per CDR3 protein. This sample carries 350,000 to 500,000 distinct CDR3 sequences, about a fifth of them seen once, and the ten largest clones take approximately 12%. The sample consisted of naive T cells sorted from blood. These receptors were taken from a middle-aged man in good health.

The table lists this clonotype with many counts. The chain couples TRBV9 to TRBJ2-5; TRBD2 agrees at 13 bases. Germline-derived CDR1 and CDR2 are SGDLS and YYNGEE. The J segment lost 1 base and the V segment lost 4 bases, leaving 7 bases of the junction unmatched. The CDR3 runs 17 residues. The CDR3 nucleotides read TGTGCCAGCAGCATGGGACTAGCGGGATCTATCCAAGAGACCCAGTACTTC. This gives the protein CASSMGLAGSIQETQYF.

This clonotype was recorded a few times. The chain employs TRBV4-2 and TRBJ2-1, with 9 bases matching TRBD2. This CDR3 has 13 residues. Germline V CDR1 and CDR2: LGHNA, YNFKEQ. Germline trimming cut 4 bases from V and 7 bases from J; bases unmatched to any gene: 2. The chain's CDR3 is CASSLAGENEQFF. The CDR3 DNA is TGTGCCAGCAGCCTAGCGGGAGAAAATGAGCAGTTCTTC.

The chain is built from TRBV12-3 or TRBV12-4 and TRBJ2-1; 7 bases match TRBD2. J lost 2 bases, V lost 1 base, and 5 bases had no gene match. The CDR3 contains 16 residues. CDR3 coding DNA: TGTGCCAGCAGTTTAGATCGCCGGGAGGCCTACAATGAGCAGTTCTTC. Translated, it gives CASSLDRREAYNEQFF.

The genes are TRBV20-1 and TRBJ2-7; no clear D. The germline V gene has CDR1 DFQATT and CDR2 SNEGSKA (reference sequence). Trimming took 0 bases from V and 2 from J, leaving 14 bases between them. The CDR3 runs to 15 residues. The DNA of the CDR3 is TGCAGTGCTAGAGATCTCAATTACGCAGCCTACGAGCAGTACTTC. Its protein is CSARDLNYAAYEQYF.

This clonotype was seen at least ten times. V is TRBV10-2 and J is TRBJ2-7, with D perhaps matching TRBD1 or TRBD2 (6 bases each). CDR1 and CDR2 from the germline V gene are WSHSY and SAAADI. V lost 1 base and J 2 bases, leaving 9 bases between the germline ends. This CDR3 comprises 14 residues. CDR3 nucleotide sequence: TGCGCCAGCAGTGAGTTGGGGGGCCCCTACGAGCAGTACTTC. It encodes CASSELGGPYEQYF.

This clonotype has ten or more counts. The chain links TRBV12-3 or TRBV12-4 to TRBJ2-5; D not certain. Trimming shortened V by 3 bases and J by 2 bases, and 10 bases separated the two germline ends. CDR3 size: 14 residues. Written as DNA, the CDR3 is TGTGCCAGCAGTTTTGCAGACTCTCAAGAGACCCAGTACTTC. As protein: CASSFADSQETQYF.

The chain employs TRBV4-3 and TRBJ2-7, with D maybe TRBD2 (5 bases). The length of the CDR3 is 15 residues. V shed 0 bases and J shed 3 bases, with 12 bases lying between them. From germline, CDR1 is LGHNA and CDR2 YSLEER. CDR3 loop: CASSQDIGISYEQYF. As DNA, the CDR3 is TGCGCCAGCAGCCAAGATATCGGGATAAGCTACGAGCAGTACTTC.